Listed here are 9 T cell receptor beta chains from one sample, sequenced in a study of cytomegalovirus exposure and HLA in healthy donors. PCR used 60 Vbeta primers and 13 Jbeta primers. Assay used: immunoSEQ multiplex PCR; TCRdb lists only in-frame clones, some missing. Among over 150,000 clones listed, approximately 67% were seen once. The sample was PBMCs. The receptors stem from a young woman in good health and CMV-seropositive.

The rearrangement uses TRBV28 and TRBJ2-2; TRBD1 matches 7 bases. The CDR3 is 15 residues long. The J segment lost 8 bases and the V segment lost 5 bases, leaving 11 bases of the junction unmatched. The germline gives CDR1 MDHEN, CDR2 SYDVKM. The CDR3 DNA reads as TGTGCCAGCAGTCTGGAGCCGACAGGGCAGGGGGAGCTGTTTTTT. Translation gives CASSLEPTGQGELFF.

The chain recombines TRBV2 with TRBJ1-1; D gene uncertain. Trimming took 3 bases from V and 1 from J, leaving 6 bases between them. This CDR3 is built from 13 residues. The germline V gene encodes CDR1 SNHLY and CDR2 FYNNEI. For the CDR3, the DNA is TGTGCCAGCAGTGATGAGGGGAACACTGAAGCTTTCTTT. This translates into CASSDEGNTEAFF. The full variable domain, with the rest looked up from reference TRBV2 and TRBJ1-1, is EPEVTQTPSHQVTQMGQEVILRCVPISNHLYFYWYRQILGQKVEFLVSFYNNEISEKSEIFDDQFSVERPDGSNFTLKIRSTKLEDSAMYFCASSDEGNTEAFFGQGTRLTVV.

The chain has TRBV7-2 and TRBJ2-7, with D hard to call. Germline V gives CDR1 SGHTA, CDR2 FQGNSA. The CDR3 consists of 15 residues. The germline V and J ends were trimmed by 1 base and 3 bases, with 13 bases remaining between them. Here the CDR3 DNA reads TGTGCCAGCAGCTTAGGCCACTCCCCAAACTACGAGCAGTACTTC. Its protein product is CASSLGHSPNYEQYF.

The CDR3 bases are TGCGCCAGCAGCTCCGATCCAACTACCGCCTACAATGAGCAGTTCTTC. As protein: CASSSDPTTAYNEQFF. The gene calls are TRBV5-1 and TRBJ2-1; no firm D call. Germline V lookup: CDR1 SGHRS, CDR2 YFSETQ. There are 16 residues in the CDR3. Trimming stripped 3 bases from V and 2 bases from J, with 15 bases between.

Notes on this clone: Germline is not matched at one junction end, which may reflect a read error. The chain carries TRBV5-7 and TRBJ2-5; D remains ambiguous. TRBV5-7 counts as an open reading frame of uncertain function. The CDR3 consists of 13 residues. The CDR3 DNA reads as TGTGCCAGCAGCCCGGTTGACTGCTCTTCGGCTAACTTC. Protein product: CASSPVDCSSANF.

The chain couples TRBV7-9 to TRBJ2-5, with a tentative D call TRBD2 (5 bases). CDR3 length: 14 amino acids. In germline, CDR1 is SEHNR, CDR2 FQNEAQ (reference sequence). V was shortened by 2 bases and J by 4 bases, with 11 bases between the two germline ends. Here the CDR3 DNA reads TGTGCCAGCAGCTTATTAGCGAACCCAGAGACCCAGTACTTC. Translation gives CASSLLANPETQYF.

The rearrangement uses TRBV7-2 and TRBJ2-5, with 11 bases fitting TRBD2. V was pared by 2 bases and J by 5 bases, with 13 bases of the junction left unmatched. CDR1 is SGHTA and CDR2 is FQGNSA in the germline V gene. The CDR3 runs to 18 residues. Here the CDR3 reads CASSLTALAGGWAETQYF. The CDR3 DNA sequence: TGTGCCAGCAGCTTAACTGCCCTAGCGGGGGGCTGGGCGGAGACCCAGTACTTC.

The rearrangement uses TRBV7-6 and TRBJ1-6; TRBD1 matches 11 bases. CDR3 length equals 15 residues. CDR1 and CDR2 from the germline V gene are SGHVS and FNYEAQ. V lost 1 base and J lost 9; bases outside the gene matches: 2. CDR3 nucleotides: TGTGCCAGCAGCTTAGTCGGGACAGGGGGTTCACCCCTCCACTTT. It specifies CASSLVGTGGSPLHF.

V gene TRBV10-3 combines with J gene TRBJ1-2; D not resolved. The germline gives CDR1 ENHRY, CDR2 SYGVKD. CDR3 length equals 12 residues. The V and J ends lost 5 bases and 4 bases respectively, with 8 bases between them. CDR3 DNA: TGTGCCATCAGTCCAGACACCTATGGCTACACCTTC. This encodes CAISPDTYGYTF.